This T cell receptor beta chain stems from a study of cytomegalovirus exposure and HLA in healthy donors. Study summary: The 100 to 150 validation repertoires used the same platform as the approximately 700 first-cohort repertoires, a later analysis reported. Study-wide points: Some public TCRs appeared in many individuals, while most sequences were rare. Cytomegalovirus status was reportedly diagnosed by the classifier with high sensitivity and specificity.

A roughly 120-subject validation cohort, separate from the roughly 670-subject first cohort, supplied the donors. In the case of this clone: Its antigen is still unknown.

Profiling relied on immunoSEQ multiplex PCR, and the TCRdb table lists in-frame clones only, not all of them. This table has about 150,000 clones, roughly 92% appearing once. Germline V gene data show CDR1 as MNHEY and CDR2 as SMNVEV (reference sequence). The CDR3 has 17 amino acids. With 2 bases clipped from V and 9 bases from J, the junction kept 7 bases outside the gene matches. The rearrangement joins TRBV27 to TRBJ2-1, with 16 bases matching TRBD2. The receptor's source is a man aged 18 to 35 in good health and CMV-seronegative. Sample: PBMCs. CDR3 bases: TGTGCCAGCAGTTTAAAGGGGACTAGCGGGAGGGTGGGTGAGCAGTTCTTC. Translation: CASSLKGTSGRVGEQFF.